These 6 T cell receptor beta chains came from one sample sequenced in a study of blood T cell repertoires in COVID-19. Generated by immunoSEQ multiplex PCR, the TCRdb table keeps only in-frame clones and is missing some. The data show approximately 170,000 clones, approximately 84% seen once. Material: peripheral blood. Receptor source: a human donor with acute or convalescent COVID-19. The donor label of this sample is uncertain.

Of note for this clone: Other DNA sequences in this specimen translate into the identical CDR3. The genes are TRBV19 and TRBJ1-5; D perhaps matches TRBD1 (5 bases). V lost 5 bases to trimming and J lost 4 bases, with 6 bases between them. This CDR3 region has 12 residues. CDR1 is LNHDA, CDR2 SQIVND, per germline (reference sequence). The CDR3, as DNA: TGTGCCAGTAGTCCAGGGAATCAGCCCCAGCATTTT. The encoded protein is CASSPGNQPQHF.

The chain has TRBV7-3 and TRBJ2-2; 12 nucleotides line up with TRBD2. This CDR3 contains 15 residues. Germline values: CDR1 SGHTA, CDR2 FQGTGA. V was clipped by 4 bases and J by 7 bases; unmatched bases: 4. The CDR3: CASSSPTSGSGELFF. The CDR3 DNA reads TGTGCCAGCAGCTCCCCGACTAGCGGGAGCGGGGAGCTGTTTTTT.

V is TRBV12-3 or TRBV12-4 and J is TRBJ1-5; the D gene is possibly TRBD1 (5 bases). V lost 3 bases and J 9 bases, leaving 12 bases between the germline ends. The CDR3 extends over 13 amino acids. The CDR3 here is CASSFGGLGPQHF. Written as DNA, the CDR3 is TGTGCCAGCAGTTTCGGGGGACTCGGGCCCCAGCATTTT.

The chain uses TRBV7-9 and TRBJ2-3; D call uncertain. V lost 3 bases and J 5 bases, leaving 3 bases between the germline ends. Germline lookup yields CDR1 SEHNR and CDR2 FQNEAQ (reference sequence). The CDR3 runs 11 residues. The CDR3 is CASSFGDTQYF. Written as DNA, the CDR3 is TGTGCCAGCAGCTTCGGAGATACGCAGTATTTT.

The chain joins TRBV18 to TRBJ2-7; possible D gene TRBD2, 5 bases. V gave up 2 bases and J gave up 3 bases, with 11 bases separating them. The CDR3 has 14 residues. Germline-derived CDR1 and CDR2 are KGHSH and LQKENI. The CDR3 loop is CASSPVSRVYEQYF. The CDR3 DNA reads as TGTGCCAGCTCACCAGTCTCGCGGGTCTACGAGCAGTACTTC.

The CDR3 protein is CASSVAQDPYEQYF. The DNA for the CDR3 is TGTGCCAGCAGCGTAGCACAGGACCCCTACGAGCAGTACTTC. V gene TRBV9 combines with J gene TRBJ2-7, with D perhaps TRBD1 (5 bases). Germline CDR1 SGDLS, CDR2 YYNGEE. The CDR3 is made up of 14 amino acids. V shed 0 bases and J shed 2 bases, with 9 bases lying between them.